Listed here are 21 T cell receptor beta chains from one sample, sequenced in a study of cytomegalovirus exposure and HLA in healthy donors. The PCR made use of 60 Vbeta and 13 Jbeta primers. Measured with immunoSEQ multiplex PCR; TCRdb has only the in-frame clones, and not every one. The table has around 120,000 clones, approximately 80% seen once; the top ten hold around 4.9%. Sequenced material: PBMCs. The origin of the receptors is a man in his fifties in good health and CMV-seropositive.

A single count supports this clone. The V call is TRBV5-8, the J call TRBJ1-6; TRBD1 agrees at 7 bases. The J segment lost 5 bases and the V segment lost 4 bases, leaving 6 bases of the junction unmatched. Germline V gene data show CDR1 as SGHTS and CDR2 as YDEGEE. The CDR3 consists of 15 residues. The CDR3 nucleotides read TGTGCCAGCAGCACCGGGACAGCGAATAATTCACCCCTCCACTTT. Translation: CASSTGTANNSPLHF. The full variable domain, completed using reference TRBV5-8 and TRBJ1-6, is EAGVTQSPTHLIKTRGQQATLRCSPISGHTSVYWYQQALGLGLQFLLWYDEGEERNRGNFPPRFSGRQFPNYSSELNVNALELEDSALYLCASSTGTANNSPLHFGNGTRLTVT.

This chain uses TRBV30 with TRBJ2-1; 10 bases match TRBD1. The germline V gene has CDR1 GTSNPN and CDR2 SVGIG (reference sequence). This CDR3 region has 14 residues. Trimming at V came to 3 bases and at J to 4 bases, leaving 3 bases not matched to a gene. CDR3 in DNA: TGTGCCTGGAGAGGGACAGGGGATTACAATGAGCAGTTCTTC. Translated, it gives CAWRGTGDYNEQFF.

With regard to this clone: Additional DNA sequences in this sample encode the identical CDR3. The genes are TRBV25-1 and TRBJ2-5, with 9 bases lining up with TRBD2. The CDR3 extends over 15 amino acids. Trimming took 2 bases from V and 5 from J; bases not matched to a gene: 6. The germline gives CDR1 MGHDK, CDR2 SYGVNS. In nucleotides, the CDR3 is TGTGCCAGCAGTGAACCGGCGGGGGGGCAGGAGACCCAGTACTTC. This encodes CASSEPAGGQETQYF.

The chain links TRBV7-2 to TRBJ2-7, with 7 bases lining up with TRBD1. V dropped 0 bases and J dropped 0; count of bases not matched to a gene: 5. This CDR3 contains 16 residues. The germline V gene has CDR1 SGHTA and CDR2 FQGNSA. As DNA, the CDR3 is TGTGCCAGCAGCTTAGCTAAGGGGGCTGTCTCCTACGAGCAGTACTTC. Protein sequence: CASSLAKGAVSYEQYF.

The chain couples TRBV19 to TRBJ1-1; D may be TRBD1 (6 bases). Trimming took 7 bases from V and 1 from J, leaving 13 bases between them. The CDR3 is 14 residues long. Germline V gene lookup returns CDR1 LNHDA and CDR2 SQIVND (reference sequence). The CDR3: CASTQGHQNTEAFF. The CDR3 DNA sequence: TGTGCCAGTACCCAGGGACACCAGAACACTGAAGCTTTCTTT.

The rearrangement links TRBV7-2 to TRBJ1-4, with D possibly TRBD1 on 5 matching bases. Germline lookup yields CDR1 SGHTA and CDR2 FQGNSA. The CDR3 contains 13 residues. V was trimmed by 5 bases and J by 5 bases, leaving 9 bases between them. The CDR3 spells CASSVGGNEKLFF. The CDR3, as DNA: TGTGCCAGCAGCGTGGGGGGAAATGAAAAACTGTTTTTT.

The chain links TRBV5-1 to TRBJ2-3, with 12 nucleotides matching TRBD2. Germline loops: CDR1 SGHRS, CDR2 YFSETQ. The V segment lost 5 bases and the J segment 2 bases; nucleotides outside the gene matches: 6. This CDR3 comprises 16 residues. The CDR3 DNA is TGCGCCAGCAGGTGGAGGACTAGCGGGAACACAGATACGCAGTATTTT. Its protein is CASRWRTSGNTDTQYF. The full variable domain, in which reference TRBV5-1 and TRBJ2-3 provide the parts outside the CDR3, is KAGVTQTPRYLIKTRGQQVTLSCSPISGHRSVSWYQQTPGQGLQFLFEYFSETQRNKGNFPGRFSGRQFSNSRSEMNVSTLELGDSALYLCASRWRTSGNTDTQYFGPGTRLTVL.

The rearrangement joins TRBV5-1 to TRBJ2-3; D remains unclear. The CDR3 consists of 13 residues. With 4 bases removed from V and 4 bases from J, the gap between germline ends came to 10 bases. Germline V gene data show CDR1 as SGHRS and CDR2 as YFSETQ. CDR3 coding DNA: TGCGCCAGCAGCCTGACACCCCCAGATACGCAGTATTTT. Protein: CASSLTPPDTQYF.

The count of this clone is one. V usage is TRBV2 and J usage is TRBJ2-7, with 7 nucleotides matching TRBD2. After removal of 2 bases from V and 6 bases from J, the junction contained 1 base not matched to a gene. Germline V lookup: CDR1 SNHLY, CDR2 FYNNEI. The CDR3 has 12 residues. CDR3: CASSEWGGEQYF. The CDR3, as DNA: TGTGCCAGCAGTGAATGGGGGGGCGAGCAGTACTTC.

The chain employs TRBV19 and TRBJ1-2, with TRBD1 identical over 7 bases. Trimming took 8 bases from V and 4 from J; bases not matched to a gene: 4. The CDR3 spans 12 residues. The V gene's germline CDR1 is LNHDA and CDR2 SQIVND (reference sequence). The CDR3 loop is CASGDSRYGYTF. The CDR3 DNA sequence: TGTGCCAGTGGGGACAGTCGCTATGGCTACACCTTC.

The rearrangement uses TRBV9 and TRBJ2-3; no reliable D call. Between the trimmed V and J ends, which lost 0 bases and 1 base, there was a span of 9 bases. Looked up from germline, CDR1 is SGDLS and CDR2 is YYNGEE. This CDR3 region has 15 residues. The CDR3 nucleotides are TGTGCCAGCAGCGTAGGCTGGCTGGGCACAGATACGCAGTATTTT. Its translation is CASSVGWLGTDTQYF.

The chain carries TRBV18 and TRBJ2-7; D may be TRBD1 (5 bases). The V end lost 4 bases, the J end lost 2 bases, and 9 bases lay between the germline ends. The germline V gene has CDR1 KGHSH and CDR2 LQKENI. The CDR3 runs 13 residues. The CDR3 region is CASSHGQAYEQYF. For the CDR3, the DNA is TGTGCCAGCTCACATGGACAAGCCTACGAGCAGTACTTC.

The J gene is TRBJ2-5, the V gene TRBV6-6, with a tentative D call TRBD2 (5 bases). With the DNA end fitting TRBJ2-7 better, the J assignment may be wrong. This CDR3 has 14 amino acids. Germline V gene data show CDR1 as MNHNY and CDR2 as SVGAGI (reference sequence). The CDR3 reads CASSYSISSVEQYF. For the CDR3, the DNA is TGTGCCAGCAGTTACTCGATAAGTAGCGTCGAGCAGTACTTC.

This clone has only a few counts. The genes are TRBV6-1 and TRBJ1-2, with D maybe TRBD1 (5 bases). The CDR3 consists of 12 residues. Germline V gene lookup returns CDR1 MNHNS and CDR2 SASEGT. V was shortened by 10 bases and J by 8 bases, with 17 bases between the two germline ends. CDR3 loop: CATLKGGDGYTF. The CDR3 DNA reads as TGTGCCACCCTGAAAGGAGGGGACGGCTACACCTTC.

V is TRBV6-1 and J is TRBJ1-4, with 7 bases identical to TRBD1. The J segment lost 5 bases and the V segment lost 2 bases, leaving 5 bases of the junction unmatched. In germline, CDR1 is MNHNS, CDR2 SASEGT. CDR3 length equals 15 residues. The CDR3 nucleotides are TGTGCCAGCAGTGAAACAGGGGCGGGGAATGAAAAACTGTTTTTT. Translating it yields CASSETGAGNEKLFF.

The rearrangement uses TRBV19 and TRBJ1-1; no clear D. Germline CDR1 and CDR2: LNHDA and SQIVND (reference sequence). Trimming left V 2 bases short and J 1 base short, with 11 bases between. The CDR3 has 15 amino acids. In DNA, the CDR3 is TGTGCCAGTAGTATATCCTTACCACAGAACACTGAAGCTTTCTTT. Translation: CASSISLPQNTEAFF.

V gene TRBV5-1 combines with J gene TRBJ1-1, with 7 bases aligning to TRBD1. This CDR3 comprises 16 residues. The ends lost 2 bases at V and 0 bases at J; junction bases unmatched: 7. Germline loops: CDR1 SGHRS, CDR2 YFSETQ. The CDR3 protein is CASSLRQGYMNTEAFF. CDR3 coding DNA: TGCGCCAGCAGCTTACGACAGGGATATATGAACACTGAAGCTTTCTTT.

V gene TRBV7-9 combines with J gene TRBJ2-4, with TRBD2 matching over 8 bases. In germline, CDR1 is SEHNR, CDR2 FQNEAQ (reference sequence). The CDR3 is 14 amino acids. Trimming at V came to 3 bases and at J to 7 bases, leaving 5 bases not matched to a gene. The CDR3 DNA follows: TGTGCCAGCAGCTTGTACCCGGGGGGGAACATTCAGTACTTC. It translates to CASSLYPGGNIQYF.

A few counts support this clone. This chain connects TRBV2 to TRBJ2-5; the D is unclear. Judging by the DNA end, TRBJ2-7 fits better; the J call may be wrong. There are 14 residues in the CDR3. The germline V gene encodes CDR1 SNHLY and CDR2 FYNNEI. The CDR3 DNA sequence: TGTGCCAGCAGAGAGACTTTGAGATTAAGCGAGCAGTACTTC. It translates to CASRETLRLSEQYF.

The gene calls are TRBV2 and TRBJ2-4; possibly TRBD1 for D (5 bases). CDR1 SNHLY and CDR2 FYNNEI come from the germline V gene. Between the trimmed V and J ends, which lost 5 bases and 2 bases, there was a span of 25 bases. This CDR3 contains 19 residues. CDR3 bases: TGTGCCAGCAGTTCTCAGGGATATGGGGCCGCCCGGACCAAAAACATTCAGTACTTC. It translates to CASSSQGYGAARTKNIQYF.

The chain joins TRBV29-1 to TRBJ2-2, with D tentatively TRBD1 (6 bases). Trimming removed 6 bases from V and 8 bases from J, with 19 bases in between. The V gene's germline CDR1 is SQVTM and CDR2 ANQGSEA. The CDR3 has 14 residues. The CDR3 protein is CSVPGTRKPGELFF. The CDR3 bases are TGCAGCGTCCCCGGGACACGAAAACCAGGGGAGCTGTTTTTT.